The rows below give T cell receptor beta chains drawn from one sample of a study of graft-versus-host responses after intestinal transplantation. TCRdb's copy holds only in-frame clones and misses some; the assay was immunoSEQ multiplex PCR. The sample yields around 97,000 clones, roughly 93% seen once. These TCRs are of unknown antigen specificity. The specimen comprised unstimulated CD8+ T cells sorted from spleen or lymph node cells, sampled before intestinal transplant. The receptors were gathered from a human donor who received an intestinal transplant. CDR3s include the opening cysteine and the closing phenylalanine or tryptophan. Each record gives: D gene, V gene, clone size, J gene, CDR3 DNA, CDR3 protein. A D gene is named only where the DNA matches it firmly. Size tells how often a clone was seen (once, few, many) or the class of an expanded clone, and some rows leave it out.

D: .
V: TRBV6-5
size: .
J: TRBJ2-7
DNA: TGTGCCAGCAGTGAAAGGCAGCTGGCCTACGAGCAGTACTTC
CDR3: CASSERQLAYEQYF

D: .
V: TRBV29-1
size: .
J: TRBJ1-1
DNA: TGCAGCGTTGCCGGGGAGATGGGAGTAAGGAACACTGAAGCTTTCTTT
CDR3: CSVAGEMGVRNTEAFF

D: .
V: TRBV18
size: .
J: TRBJ1-1
DNA: TGTGCCAGCTCACCACCTTGGGGAGTTGAAGCTTTCTTT
CDR3: CASSPPWGVEAFF

D: .
V: TRBV9
size: .
J: TRBJ2-7
DNA: TGTGCCAGCAGCGTAGGGACAGACTCAACTTACGAGCAGTACTTC
CDR3: CASSVGTDSTYEQYF

D: TRBD2
V: TRBV7-3
size: .
J: TRBJ2-3
DNA: TGTGCCAGCAGCTCCCCAGCCGGGAGGGGGGGCACAGATACGCAGTATTTT
CDR3: CASSSPAGRGGTDTQYF

D: .
V: TRBV4-1
size: .
J: TRBJ1-1
DNA: TGCGCCAGCAGCCAAGATAGAGGGTCGAACACTGAAGCTTTCTTT
CDR3: CASSQDRGSNTEAFF

D: .
V: TRBV6-1
size: .
J: TRBJ2-1
DNA: TGTGCCAGCAGTGGGAGGGGGGACCGTTTGGGGAATGAGCAGTTCTTC
CDR3: CASSGRGDRLGNEQFF

D: TRBD2
V: TRBV4-1
size: .
J: TRBJ2-7
DNA: TGCGCCAGCAGCCCAACTAGCGGGGGTGTCAGCTCCTACGAGCAGTACTTC
CDR3: CASSPTSGGVSSYEQYF

D: TRBD1
V: TRBV19
size: .
J: TRBJ1-1
DNA: TGTGCCAGTAGTATTTCCGGGACAGGGGTCACTGAAGCTTTCTTT
CDR3: CASSISGTGVTEAFF

D: TRBD1
V: TRBV19
size: .
J: TRBJ1-2
DNA: TGTGCCAGTAGTCCTCCGGGACAGGAAAATTATGGCTACACCTTC
CDR3: CASSPPGQENYGYTF

D: .
V: TRBV7-9
size: once
J: TRBJ1-4
DNA: TGTGCCAGCAGCTTAGTAGTTAATGAAAAACTGTTTTTT
CDR3: CASSLVVNEKLFF

D: .
V: TRBV4-2
size: .
J: TRBJ2-7
DNA: TGTGCCAGCAGCCAAGATCCGGGGACGAGGTACGAGCAGTACTTC
CDR3: CASSQDPGTRYEQYF

D: TRBD1
V: TRBV7-8
size: .
J: TRBJ1-6
DNA: TGTGCCAGCAGCCTGGGACAGGGAGAGTCACCCCTCCACTTT
CDR3: CASSLGQGESPLHF

D: .
V: TRBV5-1
size: .
J: TRBJ2-6
DNA: TGCGCCAGCAGCTTGGGTTCATTAGCGGCTGGGGCCAACGTCCTGACTTTC
CDR3: CASSLGSLAAGANVLTF

D: .
V: TRBV2
size: .
J: TRBJ2-1
DNA: TGTGCCAGCATTGGGGTTAGGGGGGGCTATGAGCAGTTCTTC
CDR3: CASIGVRGGYEQFF

D: TRBD2
V: TRBV19
size: .
J: TRBJ2-3
DNA: TGTGCCAGTCGTCACACTAGCGGGGGGAAGGGGAGCACAGATACGCAGTATTTT
CDR3: CASRHTSGGKGSTDTQYF

D: .
V: TRBV11-2
size: .
J: TRBJ2-7
DNA: TGTGCCAGCAGCTTAGACCTGGGACCCAAAAGCGACGAGCAGTACTTC
CDR3: CASSLDLGPKSDEQYF

D: .
V: TRBV7-9
size: .
J: TRBJ2-3
DNA: TGTGCCAGCAGCCCAATGGGGGGCGCGGTGTATTTT
CDR3: CASSPMGGAVYF

D: TRBD1
V: TRBV30
size: .
J: TRBJ2-7
DNA: TGTGCCGTCCTACAGGGGGCCCACGAGCAGTACTTC
CDR3: CAVLQGAHEQYF

D: .
V: TRBV20-1
size: .
J: TRBJ2-7
DNA: TGCAGTGCTAGAGACTATTACGAGCAGTACTTC
CDR3: CSARDYYEQYF

D: .
V: TRBV30
size: .
J: TRBJ1-5
DNA: TGTGCCTGGAGTGCCGGTGCGGGGAATCAGCCCCAGCATTTT
CDR3: CAWSAGAGNQPQHF

D: .
V: TRBV11-2
size: .
J: TRBJ2-7
DNA: TGTGCCAGCAGCTTAGCCTACGAGCAGTACTTC
CDR3: CASSLAYEQYF

D: .
V: TRBV6-6
size: once
J: TRBJ1-5
DNA: TGTGCCAGCAGTTACTCGATCCCAGGGAGGGGGGAGCCCCAGCATTTT
CDR3: CASSYSIPGRGEPQHF

D: .
V: TRBV6-1
size: .
J: TRBJ2-1
DNA: TGTGCCAGCAGTTCAGTTTTTTGGGAGCAGTTCTTC
CDR3: CASSSVFWEQFF

D: .
V: TRBV4-1
size: .
J: TRBJ2-7
DNA: TGCGCCAGCAGCCAAGGGGCCGGGGGCGAGCAGTACTTC
CDR3: CASSQGAGGEQYF

D: .
V: TRBV11-1
size: .
J: TRBJ2-3
DNA: TGTGCCAGCAGCCCAAACGGTTACACAGATACGCAGTATTTT
CDR3: CASSPNGYTDTQYF

D: .
V: TRBV29-1
size: once
J: TRBJ2-7
DNA: TGCAGCGTTCTACAGGGTGGCGAGCAGTACTTC
CDR3: CSVLQGGEQYF

D: TRBD1
V: TRBV4-1
size: .
J: TRBJ1-1
DNA: TGCGCCAGCAGCCAAGGACAGGGGAGAGGCGACACTGAAGCTTTCTTT
CDR3: CASSQGQGRGDTEAFF

D: TRBD2
V: TRBV19
size: .
J: TRBJ2-6
DNA: TGTGCCAGTAGTATCCTAGGACTAGCGGGGGGCCCTGGGGCCAACGTCCTGACTTTC
CDR3: CASSILGLAGGPGANVLTF

D: .
V: TRBV13
size: few
J: TRBJ1-4
DNA: TGTGCCAGCAGCGCTACTCCGGGACCAAATGAAAAACTGTTTTTT
CDR3: CASSATPGPNEKLFF

D: .
V: TRBV15
size: .
J: TRBJ1-3
DNA: TGTGCCACCAGCAGATTCCCTGTACAAGTCTCTGGAAACACCATATATTTT
CDR3: CATSRFPVQVSGNTIYF

D: .
V: TRBV5-4
size: .
J: TRBJ1-1
DNA: TGTGCCAGCAGCTTGGAGGGGATGAACACTGAAGCTTTCTTT
CDR3: CASSLEGMNTEAFF

D: .
V: TRBV6-5
size: .
J: TRBJ1-1
DNA: TGTGCCACCATCACAGGGAACACTGAAGCTTTCTTT
CDR3: CATITGNTEAFF

D: TRBD2
V: TRBV4-2
size: .
J: TRBJ2-1
DNA: TGTGCCAGCAGCCAAGAGATAGTAGGCGGGGGTGAGCAGTTCTTC
CDR3: CASSQEIVGGGEQFF

D: TRBD2
V: TRBV7-8
size: .
J: TRBJ2-7
DNA: TGTGCCAGCAGCCCCCCCCTTGGGACTAGCGGGGACTACGAGCAGTACTTC
CDR3: CASSPPLGTSGDYEQYF

D: TRBD1
V: TRBV6-5
size: .
J: TRBJ1-5
DNA: TGTGCCAGCAGTCCCGGGACAGGGGGCAATCAGCCCCAGCATTTT
CDR3: CASSPGTGGNQPQHF

D: .
V: TRBV6-6
size: .
J: TRBJ2-3
DNA: TGTGCCAGCAGTTTGGCGGGGTTCACAGATACGCAGTATTTT
CDR3: CASSLAGFTDTQYF

D: .
V: TRBV5-4
size: .
J: TRBJ2-7
DNA: TGTGCCAGCAGCTTGGCCATTAGGGGTGACGAGCAGTACTTC
CDR3: CASSLAIRGDEQYF

D: TRBD1
V: TRBV5-1
size: .
J: TRBJ2-7
DNA: TGCGCCAGCAGCTTGGACCGAGGACAGGGTCTTCGGGAGCAGTACTTC
CDR3: CASSLDRGQGLREQYF

D: TRBD2
V: TRBV7-2
size: .
J: TRBJ2-1
DNA: TGTGCCAGCACCCCCTCTAGCGGGGGGTACAATGAGCAGTTCTTC
CDR3: CASTPSSGGYNEQFF

D: .
V: TRBV6-6
size: .
J: TRBJ2-3
DNA: TGTGCCAGCGGCCCTGGCGTGCAGTATTTT
CDR3: CASGPGVQYF

D: .
V: TRBV5-1
size: .
J: TRBJ1-1
DNA: TGCGCCAGCAGCTTCGAGGTTGTGAACACTGAAGCTTTCTTT
CDR3: CASSFEVVNTEAFF

D: .
V: TRBV2
size: few
J: TRBJ1-6
DNA: TGTGCCAGCCTATACCGGGCATATAATTCACCCCTCCACTTT
CDR3: CASLYRAYNSPLHF